What follows is one T cell receptor (beta chain) and its context. Germline CDR1 is SGHTA and CDR2 is FQGNSA. The J segment lost 2 bases and the V segment lost 1 base, leaving 0 bases of the junction unmatched. The CDR3 consists of 14 residues. In the authors' workflow: The assay estimated nucleated cells by amplifying reference gene primers. Here immunoSEQ multiplex PCR was the method, and the copy in TCRdb shows in-frame clones only, minus some. That table is the source of V, J and clone size, and D and trimming were worked out from the DNA. The sample contains some 270,000 clones, 89% of which appear only once. These data are taken from a study of blood T cell repertoires in COVID-19. Whole-study context: COVID-19 samples collected from the United States, Italy and Spain covered acute and convalescent phases. PBMCs, B-cell-depleted T cells, or T cells were the source of the cDNA or gDNA that made up the material.

Sequenced material: peripheral blood. This rearrangement joins TRBV7-2 to TRBJ2-7; 9 bases line up with TRBD2. This sequence originates from a middle-aged woman who had recovered from COVID-19. CDR3 sequence: CASSLVAGAYEQYF. DNA of the CDR3: TGTGCCAGCAGCTTAGTAGCGGGGGCCTACGAGCAGTACTTC. Full variable domain (remainder filled in from reference TRBV7-2 and TRBJ2-7): GAGVSQSPSNKVTEKGKDVELRCDPISGHTALYWYRQSLGQGLEFLIYFQGNSAPDKSGLPSDRFSAERTGGSVSTLTIQRTQQEDSAVYLCASSLVAGAYEQYFGPGTRLTVT.